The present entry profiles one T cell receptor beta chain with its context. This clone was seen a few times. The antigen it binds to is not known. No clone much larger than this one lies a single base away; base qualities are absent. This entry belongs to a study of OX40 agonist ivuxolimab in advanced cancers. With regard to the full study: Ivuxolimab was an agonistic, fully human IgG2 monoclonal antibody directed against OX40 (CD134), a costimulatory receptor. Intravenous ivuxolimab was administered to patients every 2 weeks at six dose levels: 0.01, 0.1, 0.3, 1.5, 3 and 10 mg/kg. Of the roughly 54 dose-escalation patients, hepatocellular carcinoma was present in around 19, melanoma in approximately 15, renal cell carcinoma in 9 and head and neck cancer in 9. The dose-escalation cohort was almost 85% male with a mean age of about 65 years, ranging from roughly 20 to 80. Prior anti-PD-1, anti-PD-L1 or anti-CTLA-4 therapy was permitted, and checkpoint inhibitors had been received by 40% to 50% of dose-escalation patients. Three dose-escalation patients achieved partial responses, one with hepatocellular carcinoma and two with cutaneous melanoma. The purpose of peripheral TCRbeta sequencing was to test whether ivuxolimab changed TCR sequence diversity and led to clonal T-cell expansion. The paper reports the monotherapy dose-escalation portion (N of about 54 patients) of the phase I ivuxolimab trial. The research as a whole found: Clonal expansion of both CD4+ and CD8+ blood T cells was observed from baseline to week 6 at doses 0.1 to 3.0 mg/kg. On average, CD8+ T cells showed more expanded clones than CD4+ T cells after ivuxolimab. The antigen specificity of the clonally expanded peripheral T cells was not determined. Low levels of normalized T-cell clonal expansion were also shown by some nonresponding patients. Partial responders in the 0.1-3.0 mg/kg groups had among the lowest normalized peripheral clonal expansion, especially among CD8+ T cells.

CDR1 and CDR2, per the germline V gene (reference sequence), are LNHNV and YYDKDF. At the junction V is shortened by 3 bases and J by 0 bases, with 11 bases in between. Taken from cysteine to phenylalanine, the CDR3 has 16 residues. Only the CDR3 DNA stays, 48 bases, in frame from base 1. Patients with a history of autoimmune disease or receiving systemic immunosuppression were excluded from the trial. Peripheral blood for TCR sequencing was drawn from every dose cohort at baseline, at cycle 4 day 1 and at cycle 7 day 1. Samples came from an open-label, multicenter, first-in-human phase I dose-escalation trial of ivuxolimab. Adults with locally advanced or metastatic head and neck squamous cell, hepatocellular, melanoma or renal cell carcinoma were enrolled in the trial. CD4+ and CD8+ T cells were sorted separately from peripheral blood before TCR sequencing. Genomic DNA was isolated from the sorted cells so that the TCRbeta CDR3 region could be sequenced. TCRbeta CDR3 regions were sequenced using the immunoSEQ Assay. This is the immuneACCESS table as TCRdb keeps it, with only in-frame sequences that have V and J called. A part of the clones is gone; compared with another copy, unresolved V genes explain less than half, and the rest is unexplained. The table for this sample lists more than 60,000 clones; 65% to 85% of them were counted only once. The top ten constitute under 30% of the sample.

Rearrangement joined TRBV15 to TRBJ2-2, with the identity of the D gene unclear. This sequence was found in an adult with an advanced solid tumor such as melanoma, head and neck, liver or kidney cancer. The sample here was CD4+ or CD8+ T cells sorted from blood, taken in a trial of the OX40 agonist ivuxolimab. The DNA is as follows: TGTGCCACCAGCAGGTGGGTAGGGTCGAACACCGGGGAGCTGTTTTTT. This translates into CATSRWVGSNTGELFF.